In its sample, the clone carrying this T cell receptor (beta chain) was seen many times. Its cognate antigen is unknown. At one boundary the junction diverges from the germline segment, which might be a read error. 5'-RACE, quantitative and with molecular barcodes, yielded the TCR beta libraries. TCRdb reanalysed the 5' RACE reads using MiXCR and keeps one entry per CDR3 protein. The sample has 250,000 to 400,000 distinct CDR3 sequences; approximately 10% are singletons. This specimen belongs to a study of CD8 T cells in ankylosing spondylitis. General study findings and limits: Some of the motif variants had earlier been found in reactive arthritis patients' fluid and blood. Among TCR beta sequences, a motif of eight highly homologous variants appeared characteristic of ankylosing spondylitis blood. Disease-associated clones were reportedly significantly overrepresented in matched ankylosing spondylitis synovial fluid.

Germline CDR1 DFQATT, CDR2 SNEGSKA (reference sequence). CDR3 size: 12 residues. This TCR came from a female donor with ankylosing spondylitis or in good health (not recorded which). This sequence joins TRBV20-1 and TRBJ2-7; D is possibly TRBD1 or TRBD2 (5 bases each). Sequencing used blood, either unsorted or a sorted T cell fraction (not recorded which). CDR3 region: CSAKGTGPEQYF. The CDR3 DNA follows: TGTAGTGCCAAAGGTACGGGACCCGAGCAGTACTTC.